This TCR beta chain was captured in a study of early T cells in non-severe SARS-CoV-2 infection. Trimming cost V 3 bases and J 2 bases; bases outside gene matches: 7. The CDR3 consists of 15 residues. Germline CDR1 is DFQATT and CDR2 is SNEGSKA (reference sequence). TCRdb used MiXCR to reprocess the 5' RACE reads, holding one entry per CDR3 protein. The repertoire has approximately 76,000 distinct CDR3 sequences, around 10% of them found once; the top ten carry approximately 2.5%. This chain connects TRBV20-1 to TRBJ1-1; 9 bases match TRBD1. Sequenced sample: whole blood. This TCR derives from an adult who was a healthcare worker with PCR-confirmed SARS-CoV-2 infection or an uninfected control (not recorded which). The CDR3 nucleotides are TGCAGTGCTAGGGCACCGGGACAGGGCAACACTGAAGCTTTCTTT. This sequence encodes CSARAPGQGNTEAFF.